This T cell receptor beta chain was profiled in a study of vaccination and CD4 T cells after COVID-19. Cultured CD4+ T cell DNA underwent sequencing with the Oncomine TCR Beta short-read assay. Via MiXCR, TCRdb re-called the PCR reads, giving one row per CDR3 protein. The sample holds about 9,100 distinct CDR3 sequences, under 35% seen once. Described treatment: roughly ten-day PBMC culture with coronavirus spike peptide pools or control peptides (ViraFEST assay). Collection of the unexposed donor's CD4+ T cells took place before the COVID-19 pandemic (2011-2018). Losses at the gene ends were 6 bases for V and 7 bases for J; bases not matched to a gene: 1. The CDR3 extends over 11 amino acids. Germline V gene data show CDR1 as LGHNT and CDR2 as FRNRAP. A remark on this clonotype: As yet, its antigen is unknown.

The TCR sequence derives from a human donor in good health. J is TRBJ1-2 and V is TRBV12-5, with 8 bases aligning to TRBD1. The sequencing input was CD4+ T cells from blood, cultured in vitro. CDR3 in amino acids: CASGQGVGYTF. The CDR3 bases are TGTGCTAGTGGACAGGGGGTTGGCTACACCTTC.